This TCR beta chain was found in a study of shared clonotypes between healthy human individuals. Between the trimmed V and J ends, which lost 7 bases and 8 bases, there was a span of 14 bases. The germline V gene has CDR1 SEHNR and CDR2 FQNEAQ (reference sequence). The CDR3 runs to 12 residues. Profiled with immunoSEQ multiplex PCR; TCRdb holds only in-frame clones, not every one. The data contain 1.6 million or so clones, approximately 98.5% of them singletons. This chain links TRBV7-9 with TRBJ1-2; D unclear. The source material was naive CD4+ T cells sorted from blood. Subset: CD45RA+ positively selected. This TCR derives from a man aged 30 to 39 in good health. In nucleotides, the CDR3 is TGTGCCAGCACCGTAGACAATCTGGGCTACACCTTC. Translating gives CASTVDNLGYTF. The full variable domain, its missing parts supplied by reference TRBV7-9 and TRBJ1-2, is DTGVSQNPRHKITKRGQNVTFRCDPISEHNRLYWYRQTLGQGPEFLTYFQNEAQLEKSRLLSDRFSAERPKGSFSTLEIQRTEQGDSAMYLCASTVDNLGYTFGSGTRLTVV.